The 27 T cell receptor beta chains presented below share a single source sample, sequenced in a study of T cell repertoires in aging, cancer and after chemotherapy. Rearranged V-D-J TRB sequences were amplified with a mixed TRB-A/B primer pool. TCRdb fed the multiplex PCR reads into MiXCR, producing one record per CDR3 protein. This sample has approximately 10,000 distinct CDR3 sequences, with 25% to 30% found just once. TCR beta rearrangements were amplified from peripheral blood genomic DNA. Input material: blood. The receptor source for this set is a human donor in good health.

A word on this clonotype: The junction departs from germline at one end; a sequencing error may be responsible. The chain uses TRBV24-1 and TRBJ1-2; a weak D match, TRBD1 (5 bases). In germline, CDR1 is KGHDR, CDR2 SFDVKD. The CDR3 spans 15 residues. CDR3 sequence: CASSDGTPLNYGYTF. The CDR3 coding sequence is TGTGCCTCCAGTGATGGGACCCCACTTAACTATGGCTACACCTTC.

On this clonotype: A read error may produce the germline difference seen at one junction end. This chain joins TRBV7-7 and TRBJ2-2; possibly TRBD1 for D (6 bases). This CDR3 has 15 residues. Germline V gene data show CDR1 as SSHAT and CDR2 as FNYEAQ (reference sequence). CDR3: CASSLAGDPTGELFF. CDR3 sequence (DNA): TGTGCTAGCAGCTTAGCAGGGGACCCTACCGGGGAGCTGTTTTTT.

This clonotype was counted between two and nine times. The chain is built from TRBV7-2 and TRBJ2-5; no definite D call. V shed 1 base and J shed 2 bases, with 5 bases lying between them. The CDR3 covers 13 residues. Germline loops: CDR1 SGHTA, CDR2 FQGNSA. The CDR3 region has the DNA TGTGCCAGCAGCTTAGTTCGGCAAGAGACCCAGTACTTC. This encodes CASSLVRQETQYF.

The chain is built from TRBV20-1 and TRBJ2-5; TRBD1 might be the D (6 bases). CDR3 length: 14 residues. CDR1 DFQATT and CDR2 SNEGSKA come from the germline V gene (reference sequence). Trimming took off 5 bases at V and 5 bases at J, with 18 bases between the two ends. CDR3 sequence reads: CSASRDTAGETQYF. As DNA, the CDR3 is TGCAGTGCTTCCCGGGACACCGCCGGGGAGACCCAGTACTTC.

In its sample, this clonotype was seen a few times. The rearrangement joins TRBV5-4 to TRBJ2-7, with D maybe TRBD2 (6 bases). From germline, CDR1 is SGHNT and CDR2 YYREEE (reference sequence). CDR3 size: 14 residues. V lost 0 bases, J lost 4 bases, and 11 bases lay in between. The CDR3 DNA is TGTGCCAGCAGCTTGGAGGCTAGCGCGTACGAGCAGTACTTC. Translating gives CASSLEASAYEQYF.

V and J are TRBV6-5 and TRBJ1-1; D gene unclear. Trimming shortened V by 7 bases and J by 2 bases, and 2 bases separated the two germline ends. Germline V gene sequence: CDR1 MNHEY, CDR2 SVGAGI. The CDR3 has 10 residues. CDR3 sequence reads: CASTNTEAFF. CDR3 nucleotide sequence: TGTGCCAGCACTAACACTGAAGCTTTCTTT.

The V and J genes are TRBV20-1 and TRBJ1-1, with D possibly being TRBD1 (6 bases). The V gene's germline CDR1 is DFQATT and CDR2 SNEGSKA (reference sequence). V gave up 3 bases and J gave up 2 bases, with 13 bases separating them. The CDR3 consists of 14 residues. CDR3 loop: CSARTGAPNTEAFF. In DNA form, the CDR3 reads TGCAGTGCTAGGACAGGAGCCCCTAACACTGAAGCTTTCTTT.

With regard to this clonotype: A read error may explain this, as a much larger clone is one base away. This rearrangement joins TRBV7-2 to TRBJ2-2; unclear D gene. Germline assignment: CDR1 SGHTA and CDR2 FQGNSA. V was cut by 1 base and J by 8 bases, with 8 bases left in between. This CDR3 is built from 13 residues. Written as DNA, the CDR3 is TGTGCCAGCAGCTTAGGTGGGGTAGGGGAGCTGTTTTTT. It specifies CASSLGGVGELFF.

The gene calls are TRBV19 and TRBJ1-2; no reliable D call. CDR1 LNHDA and CDR2 SQIVND come from the germline V gene (reference sequence). The CDR3 extends over 14 amino acids. Trimming removed 3 bases from V and 3 bases from J, with 11 bases in between. This CDR3 reads CASSIEVGYYGYTF. The CDR3 coding sequence is TGTGCCAGTAGTATTGAGGTGGGCTACTATGGCTACACCTTC.

The gene calls are TRBV20-1 and TRBJ2-1; TRBD2 matches at 9 bases. The CDR3 is made up of 18 amino acids. Trimming took 0 bases from V and 8 from J; bases not matched to a gene: 17. In germline, CDR1 is DFQATT, CDR2 SNEGSKA (reference sequence). CDR3 nucleotide sequence: TGCAGTGCTAGAGATGCGGGGCTAGCGGGGCTTCTGGGGTATGAGCAGTTCTTC. This sequence encodes CSARDAGLAGLLGYEQFF.

This clonotype is termed medium-sized. The CDR3 sequence is CASSTPGGEQYF. CDR3 sequence (DNA): TGTGCCAGCAGCACCCCAGGGGGCGAGCAGTACTTC. The gene calls are TRBV6-5 and TRBJ2-7, with TRBD1 matching over 7 bases. The CDR3 is 12 residues long. Germline-derived CDR1 and CDR2 are MNHEY and SVGAGI. V shed 6 bases, J shed 6 bases, and the junction held 5 bases outside the gene matches.

In its sample, this clonotype is medium-sized. The chain recombines TRBV6-1 with TRBJ2-7; tentative D call: TRBD1 (6 bases). The germline V gene has CDR1 MNHNS and CDR2 SASEGT. The CDR3 is 11 residues long. V gave up 10 bases and J gave up 3 bases, with 10 bases separating them. This chain's CDR3 is CATTQGYEQYF. CDR3 DNA: TGTGCCACCACACAGGGCTACGAGCAGTACTTC.

The rearrangement links TRBV12-3 or TRBV12-4 to TRBJ1-2, with TRBD1 identical over 7 bases. This CDR3 has 14 residues. The V and J ends lost 5 bases and 7 bases, in that order; junction bases with no gene match: 10. CDR3 residues: CASSRGGGYVGYTF. For the CDR3, the DNA is TGTGCCAGCAGTCGTGGAGGGGGCTATGTTGGCTACACCTTC.

Worth noting for this clonotype: A much larger clone sits a single nucleotide away, making a read error possible. The J gene is TRBJ1-6, the V gene TRBV11-1; 8 positions agree with TRBD1. CDR1 and CDR2 from the germline V gene are SGHAT and FQDESV (reference sequence). V dropped 6 bases and J dropped 12; count of bases not matched to a gene: 13. This CDR3 is built from 15 residues. For the CDR3, the DNA is TGTGCCAGCAGTTCCGGACAGGGTCGCGGATTACCCCTCCACTTT. Its translation is CASSSGQGRGLPLHF.

This chain uses TRBV10-2 with TRBJ2-2; the D call may be TRBD1 or TRBD2 (6 bases each). The CDR3 consists of 15 residues. V was trimmed by 8 bases and J by 6 bases, leaving 19 bases between them. CDR1 and CDR2 (germline): WSHSY, SAAADI. CDR3 DNA: TGCGCCAGCCGAGGGGGACTCGGAGAATCCGGGGAGCTGTTTTTT. This translates into CASRGGLGESGELFF.

This chain connects TRBV20-1 to TRBJ1-5; 7 positions match TRBD1. Germline CDR1 DFQATT, CDR2 SNEGSKA (reference sequence). The CDR3 loop spans 15 amino acids. After removal of 2 bases from V and 5 bases from J, the junction contained 9 bases not matched to a gene. CDR3 sequence: CSARSPTQGDQPQHF. As DNA, the CDR3 is TGCAGTGCTAGATCCCCTACCCAGGGGGATCAGCCCCAGCATTTT.

The chain is built from TRBV13 and TRBJ1-2; D remains ambiguous. The germline gives CDR1 PRHDT, CDR2 FYEKMQ (reference sequence). This CDR3 comprises 12 residues. V was cut by 0 bases and J by 8 bases, with 7 bases left in between. The CDR3 DNA follows: TGTGCCAGCAGCTTAGGAGGAGGCGGCTACACCTTC. This encodes CASSLGGGGYTF.

This clonotype has just a few counts. This sequence joins TRBV7-2 and TRBJ2-7; D is possibly TRBD1 (6 bases). The CDR3 has 14 amino acids. Trimming pared 4 bases from V and 0 bases from J, leaving 10 bases between. Per the germline V gene, CDR1 is SGHTA and CDR2 is FQGNSA. CDR3 protein: CASSSRTDSYEQYF. As DNA, the CDR3 is TGTGCCAGCAGCTCCCGGACAGACTCCTACGAGCAGTACTTC.

In this sample, this clonotype is medium-sized. The chain combines TRBV19 with TRBJ1-6, with 7 nucleotides matching TRBD1. The V segment lost 5 bases and the J segment 7 bases; nucleotides outside the gene matches: 2. The CDR3 has 13 amino acids. CDR1 and CDR2 (germline): LNHDA, SQIVND (reference sequence). The CDR3 loop is CASSVTGNSPLHF. CDR3 sequence (DNA): TGTGCCAGTAGTGTGACAGGGAATTCACCCCTCCACTTT.

This clonotype has only a few counts. The chain combines TRBV27 with TRBJ2-2, with 8 bases lining up with TRBD2. CDR1 and CDR2 from the germline V gene are MNHEY and SMNVEV (reference sequence). The junction had 6 bases not matched to a gene; V was cut back by 4 bases and J by 5 bases. This CDR3 has 15 residues. CDR3 protein: CASSSGTSPTGELFF. The CDR3 DNA reads TGTGCCAGCAGTTCCGGGACTAGTCCTACCGGGGAGCTGTTTTTT.

This clonotype was counted only a few times. V and J are TRBV20-1 and TRBJ2-7; D assignment may be TRBD1 or TRBD2 (6 bases each). The CDR3 is 15 amino acids. Germline lookup yields CDR1 DFQATT and CDR2 SNEGSKA (reference sequence). V was cut by 0 bases and J by 4 bases, with 16 bases left in between. This chain's CDR3 is CSAREGWGARYEQYF. CDR3 in DNA: TGCAGTGCTAGAGAAGGGTGGGGGGCTCGGTACGAGCAGTACTTC.

This clonotype rates as medium-sized. This chain joins TRBV7-9 and TRBJ1-2; no clear D. Between the trimmed V and J ends, which lost 5 bases and 7 bases, there was a span of 11 bases. This CDR3 region has 12 residues. Germline assignment: CDR1 SEHNR and CDR2 FQNEAQ (reference sequence). This CDR3 is CASSQQEGGYTF. The CDR3 region has the DNA TGTGCCAGCAGCCAGCAAGAGGGTGGCTACACCTTC.

J is TRBJ1-3 and V is TRBV7-2; D is undetermined. Trimming shortened V by 6 bases and J by 0 bases, and 9 bases separated the two germline ends. The length of the CDR3 is 14 residues. Per the germline V gene, CDR1 is SGHTA and CDR2 is FQGNSA. CDR3 in amino acids: CASRVGSSGNTIYF. The CDR3 nucleotides read TGTGCCAGCAGGGTCGGCAGCTCTGGAAACACCATATATTTT.

Note on this clonotype: A much larger clone differs from this one at a single base, so this may be a read error. This chain connects TRBV6-1 to TRBJ1-2; D ambiguous. Trimming removed 3 bases at V and 6 bases at J, with 5 bases between. Germline V CDR1 and CDR2: MNHNS, SASEGT. The CDR3 runs to 11 residues. The CDR3 region has the DNA TGTGCCAGCAGTGACAGAAATGGCTACACCTTC. Its translation: CASSDRNGYTF.

This chain joins TRBV6-5 and TRBJ2-3; 8 bases agree with TRBD1. Looked up from germline, CDR1 is MNHEY and CDR2 is SVGAGI. The CDR3 length is 17 residues. J lost 1 base, V lost 0 bases, and 6 bases had no gene match. The CDR3 nucleotides are TGTGCCAGCAGTTACTCGATAGGACAGGGCCGCACAGATACGCAGTATTTT. Translating it yields CASSYSIGQGRTDTQYF.

The rearrangement links TRBV6-4 to TRBJ2-2; unclear D gene. Germline V gives CDR1 MRHNA, CDR2 SNTAGT. V gave up 6 bases and J gave up 9 bases, with 17 bases separating them. The CDR3 totals 14 residues. DNA of the CDR3: TGTGCCAGCAGCGACGTAGGGCAATCCTGGGAGCTGTTTTTT. This gives the protein CASSDVGQSWELFF.

This clonotype was seen a handful of times. This chain uses TRBV7-2 with TRBJ2-2; D not resolved. CDR3 length: 16 amino acids. Trimming removed 5 bases from V and 11 bases from J, with 24 bases in between. The germline V gene has CDR1 SGHTA and CDR2 FQGNSA. CDR3 DNA: TGTGCCAGCAGCCCCCCCTTCGGCGAACGGACCCGCGAGCTGTTTTTT. As protein: CASSPPFGERTRELFF.